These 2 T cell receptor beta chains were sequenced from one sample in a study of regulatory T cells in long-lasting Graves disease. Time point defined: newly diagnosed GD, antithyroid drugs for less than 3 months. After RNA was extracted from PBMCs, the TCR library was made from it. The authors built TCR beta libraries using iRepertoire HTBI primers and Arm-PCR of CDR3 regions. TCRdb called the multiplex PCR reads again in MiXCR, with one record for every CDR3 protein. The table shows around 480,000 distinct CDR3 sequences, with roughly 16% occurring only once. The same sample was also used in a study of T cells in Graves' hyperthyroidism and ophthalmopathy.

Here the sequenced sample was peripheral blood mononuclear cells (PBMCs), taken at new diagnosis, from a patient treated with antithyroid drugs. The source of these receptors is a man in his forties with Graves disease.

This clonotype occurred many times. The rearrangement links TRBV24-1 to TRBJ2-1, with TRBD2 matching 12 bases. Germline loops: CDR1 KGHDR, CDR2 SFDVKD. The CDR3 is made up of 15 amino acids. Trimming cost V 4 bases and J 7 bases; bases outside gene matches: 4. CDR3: CATSDRLAGENEQFF. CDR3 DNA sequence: TGTGCCACCAGTGACAGACTAGCGGGGGAGAATGAGCAGTTCTTC.

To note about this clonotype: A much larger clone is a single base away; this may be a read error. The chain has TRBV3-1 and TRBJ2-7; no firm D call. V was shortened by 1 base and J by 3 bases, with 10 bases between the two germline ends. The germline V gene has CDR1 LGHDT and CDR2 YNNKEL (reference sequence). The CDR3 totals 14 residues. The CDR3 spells CASSQVPEVYEQYF. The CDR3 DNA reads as TGTGCCAGCAGCCAAGTTCCAGAGGTCTACGAGCAGTACTTC.